This T cell receptor (beta chain) was captured in a study of blood T cell repertoires in COVID-19. About the study: PBMCs, B-cell-depleted T cells, or T cells provided the cDNA or gDNA that made up the material.

The protocol was immunoSEQ multiplex PCR, while the TCRdb copy is restricted to in-frame clones and leaves out a portion. There are around 220,000 clones in the sample; around 85% occur only once, and 4% to 5.5% lies in the top ten. This clone was observed many times. Other DNA sequences in this specimen translate into the identical CDR3. Looked up from germline, CDR1 is MNHEY and CDR2 is SMNVEV (reference sequence). V was pared by 5 bases and J by 3 bases, with 8 bases between. The CDR3 is made up of 12 amino acids. Material: peripheral blood. The rearrangement uses TRBV27 and TRBJ2-7; D is perhaps TRBD2 (5 bases). This TCR derives from a human donor in a cohort sampled during active COVID-19. Here the CDR3 DNA reads TGTGCCAGCAGTCTCCGGGGCTACGAGCAGTACTTC. Translation gives CASSLRGYEQYF.